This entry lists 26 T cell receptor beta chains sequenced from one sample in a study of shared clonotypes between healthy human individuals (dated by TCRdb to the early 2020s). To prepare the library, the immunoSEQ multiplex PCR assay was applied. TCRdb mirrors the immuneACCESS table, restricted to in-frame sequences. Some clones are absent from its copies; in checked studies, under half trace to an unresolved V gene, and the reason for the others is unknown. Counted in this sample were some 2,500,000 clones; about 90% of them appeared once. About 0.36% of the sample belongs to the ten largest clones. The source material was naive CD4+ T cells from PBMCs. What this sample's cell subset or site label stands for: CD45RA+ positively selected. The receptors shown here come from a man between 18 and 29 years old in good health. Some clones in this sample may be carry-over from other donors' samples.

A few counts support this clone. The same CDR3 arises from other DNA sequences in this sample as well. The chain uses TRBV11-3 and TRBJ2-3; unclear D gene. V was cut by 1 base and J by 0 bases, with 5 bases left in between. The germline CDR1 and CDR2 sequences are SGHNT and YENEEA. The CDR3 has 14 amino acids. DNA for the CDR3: TGTGCCAGCAGCTTAGGGCGGAGCACAGATACGCAGTATTTT. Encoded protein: CASSLGRSTDTQYF. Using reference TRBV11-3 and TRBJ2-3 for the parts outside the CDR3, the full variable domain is EAGVVQSPRYKIIEKKQPVAFWCNPISGHNTLYWYLQNLGQGPELLIRYENEEAVDDSQLPKDRFSAERLKGVDSTLKIQPAELGDSAVYLCASSLGRSTDTQYFGPGTRLTVL.

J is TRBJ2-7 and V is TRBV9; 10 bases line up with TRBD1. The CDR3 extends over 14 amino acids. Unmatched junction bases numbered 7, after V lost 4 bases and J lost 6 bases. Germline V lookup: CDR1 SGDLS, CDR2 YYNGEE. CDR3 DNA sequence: TGTGCCAGCAGCTCCAGGGACAGGGGCGCCGAGCAGTACTTC. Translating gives CASSSRDRGAEQYF.

This CDR3 is CASSPTGTSLKEQFF. The CDR3 DNA sequence: TGTGCCAGCAGCCCAACCGGGACCTCATTGAAGGAGCAGTTCTTC. The chain recombines TRBV6-1 with TRBJ2-1; the D call may be TRBD1 or TRBD2 (5 bases each). V dropped 6 bases and J dropped 10 bases, with 22 bases sitting between them. Per the germline V gene, CDR1 is MNHNS and CDR2 is SASEGT. CDR3 length: 15 amino acids.

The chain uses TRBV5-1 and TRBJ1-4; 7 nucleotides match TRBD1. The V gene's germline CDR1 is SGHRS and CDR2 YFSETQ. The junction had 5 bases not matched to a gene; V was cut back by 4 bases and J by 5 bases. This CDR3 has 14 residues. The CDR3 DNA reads TGCGCCAGCAGCGGCGGCAGGGGGAATGAAAAACTGTTTTTT. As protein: CASSGGRGNEKLFF.

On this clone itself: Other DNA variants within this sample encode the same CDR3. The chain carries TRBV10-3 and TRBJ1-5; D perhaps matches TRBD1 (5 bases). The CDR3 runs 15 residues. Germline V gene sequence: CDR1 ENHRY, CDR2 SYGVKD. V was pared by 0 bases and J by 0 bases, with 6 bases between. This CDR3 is CAISESQGSNQPQHF. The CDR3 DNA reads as TGTGCCATCAGTGAGTCGCAGGGTAGCAATCAGCCCCAGCATTTT.

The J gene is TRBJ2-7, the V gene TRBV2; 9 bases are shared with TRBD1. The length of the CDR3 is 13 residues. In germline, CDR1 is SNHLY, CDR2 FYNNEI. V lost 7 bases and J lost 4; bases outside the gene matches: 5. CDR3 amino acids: CASTMDRGYEQYF. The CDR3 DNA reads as TGTGCCAGCACGATGGACAGGGGATACGAGCAGTACTTC. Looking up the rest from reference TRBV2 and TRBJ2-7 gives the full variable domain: EPEVTQTPSHQVTQMGQEVILRCVPISNHLYFYWYRQILGQKVEFLVSFYNNEISEKSEIFDDQFSVERPDGSNFTLKIRSTKLEDSAMYFCASTMDRGYEQYFGPGTRLTVT.

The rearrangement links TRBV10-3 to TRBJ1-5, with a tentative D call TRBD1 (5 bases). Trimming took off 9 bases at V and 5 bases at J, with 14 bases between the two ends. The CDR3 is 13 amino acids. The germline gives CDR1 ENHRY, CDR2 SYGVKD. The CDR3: CAIRNGGDQPQHF. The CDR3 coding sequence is TGTGCCATTCGGAACGGGGGGGATCAGCCCCAGCATTTT.

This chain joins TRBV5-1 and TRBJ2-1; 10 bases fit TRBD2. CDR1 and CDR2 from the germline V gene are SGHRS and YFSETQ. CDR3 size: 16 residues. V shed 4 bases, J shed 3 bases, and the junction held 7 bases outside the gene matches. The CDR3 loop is CASSPQPSGSYNEQFF. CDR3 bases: TGCGCCAGCAGCCCACAACCTAGCGGGAGCTACAATGAGCAGTTCTTC.

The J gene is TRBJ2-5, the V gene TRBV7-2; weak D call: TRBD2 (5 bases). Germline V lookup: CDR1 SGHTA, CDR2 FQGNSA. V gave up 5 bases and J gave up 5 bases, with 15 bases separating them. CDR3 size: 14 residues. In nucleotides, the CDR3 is TGTGCCAGCAGCCCCGACGGACCGGGGGAGACCCAGTACTTC. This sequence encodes CASSPDGPGETQYF.

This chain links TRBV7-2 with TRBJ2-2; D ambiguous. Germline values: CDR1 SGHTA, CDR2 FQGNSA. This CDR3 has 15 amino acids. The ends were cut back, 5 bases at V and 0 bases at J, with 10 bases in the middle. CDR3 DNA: TGTGCCAGCAGCACCCGACCAACGAACACCGGGGAGCTGTTTTTT. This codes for CASSTRPTNTGELFF.

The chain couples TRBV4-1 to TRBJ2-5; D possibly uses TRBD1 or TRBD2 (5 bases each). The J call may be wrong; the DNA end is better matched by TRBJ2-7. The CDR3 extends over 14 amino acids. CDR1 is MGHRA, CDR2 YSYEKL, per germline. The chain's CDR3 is CASSAPGRSYEQYF. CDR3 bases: TGCGCCAGCAGCGCCCCGGGACGGTCCTACGAGCAGTACTTC.

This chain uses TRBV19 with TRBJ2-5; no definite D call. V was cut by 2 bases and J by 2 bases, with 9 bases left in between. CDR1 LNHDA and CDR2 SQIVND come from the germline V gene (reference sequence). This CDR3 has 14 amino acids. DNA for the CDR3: TGTGCCAGTAGTATATTTGGGAAACAAGAGACCCAGTACTTC. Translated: CASSIFGKQETQYF.

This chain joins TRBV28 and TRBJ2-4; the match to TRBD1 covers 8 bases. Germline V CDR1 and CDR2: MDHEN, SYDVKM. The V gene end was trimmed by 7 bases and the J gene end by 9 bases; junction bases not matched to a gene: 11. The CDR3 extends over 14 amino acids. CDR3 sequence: CASTPTSDRGIQYF. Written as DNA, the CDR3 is TGTGCCAGCACCCCAACTTCCGACAGGGGCATTCAGTACTTC. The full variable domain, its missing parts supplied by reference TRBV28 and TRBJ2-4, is DVKVTQSSRYLVKRTGEKVFLECVQDMDHENMFWYRQDPGLGLRLIYFSYDVKMKEKGDIPEGYSVSREKKERFSLILESASTNQTSMYLCASTPTSDRGIQYFGAGTRLSVL.

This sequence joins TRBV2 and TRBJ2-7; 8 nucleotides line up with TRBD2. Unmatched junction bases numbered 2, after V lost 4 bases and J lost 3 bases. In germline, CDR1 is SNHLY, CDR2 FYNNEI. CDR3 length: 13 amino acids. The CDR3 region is CASSALAGYEQYF. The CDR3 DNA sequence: TGTGCCAGCAGTGCTCTAGCGGGCTACGAGCAGTACTTC.

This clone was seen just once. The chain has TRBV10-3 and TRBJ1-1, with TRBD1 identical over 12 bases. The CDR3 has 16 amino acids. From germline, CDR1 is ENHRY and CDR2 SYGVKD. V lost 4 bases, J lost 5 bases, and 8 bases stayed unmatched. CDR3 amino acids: CAISAGTGGAWTEAFF. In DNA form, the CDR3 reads TGTGCCATCAGTGCGGGGACAGGGGGCGCTTGGACTGAAGCTTTCTTT.

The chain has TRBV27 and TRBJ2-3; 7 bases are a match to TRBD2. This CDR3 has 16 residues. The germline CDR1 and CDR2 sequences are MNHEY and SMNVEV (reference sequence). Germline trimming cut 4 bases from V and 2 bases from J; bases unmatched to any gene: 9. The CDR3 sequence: CASSSRLAPSTDTQYF. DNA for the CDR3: TGTGCCAGCAGTTCTCGACTAGCTCCCTCCACAGATACGCAGTATTTT.

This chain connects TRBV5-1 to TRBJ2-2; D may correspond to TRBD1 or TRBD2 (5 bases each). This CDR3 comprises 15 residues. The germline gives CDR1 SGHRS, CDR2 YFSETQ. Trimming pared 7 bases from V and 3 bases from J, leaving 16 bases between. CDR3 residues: CASGTGTPYTGELFF. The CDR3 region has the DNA TGCGCCAGCGGAACCGGGACCCCTTACACCGGGGAGCTGTTTTTT.

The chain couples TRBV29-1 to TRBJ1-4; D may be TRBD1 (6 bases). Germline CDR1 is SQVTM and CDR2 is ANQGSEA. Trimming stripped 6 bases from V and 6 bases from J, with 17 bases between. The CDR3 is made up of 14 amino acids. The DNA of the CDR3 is TGCAGCGTGGCAAATACAGGGACGGATGAAAAACTGTTTTTT. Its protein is CSVANTGTDEKLFF.

The CDR3 DNA reads as TGCGCCAGCAGCTTGGGGATGCCAAACACTGAAGCTTTCTTT. Residues: CASSLGMPNTEAFF. The chain is built from TRBV5-1 and TRBJ1-1; D gene uncertain. The ends were cut back, 0 bases at V and 2 bases at J, with 8 bases in the middle. This CDR3 region has 14 residues. CDR1 and CDR2 (germline): SGHRS, YFSETQ.

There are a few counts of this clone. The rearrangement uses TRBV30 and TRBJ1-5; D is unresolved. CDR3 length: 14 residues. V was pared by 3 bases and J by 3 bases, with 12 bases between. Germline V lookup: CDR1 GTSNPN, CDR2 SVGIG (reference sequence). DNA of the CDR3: TGTGCCTGGAGGAGACCGGACCTCAATCAGCCCCAGCATTTT. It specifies CAWRRPDLNQPQHF.

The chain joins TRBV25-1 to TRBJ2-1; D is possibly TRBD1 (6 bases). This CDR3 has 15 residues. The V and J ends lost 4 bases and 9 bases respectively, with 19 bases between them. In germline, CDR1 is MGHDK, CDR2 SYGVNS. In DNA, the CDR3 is TGTGCCAGCAGTGGGGACACAGGAGGTTGGGGTGAGCAGTTCTTC. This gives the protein CASSGDTGGWGEQFF.

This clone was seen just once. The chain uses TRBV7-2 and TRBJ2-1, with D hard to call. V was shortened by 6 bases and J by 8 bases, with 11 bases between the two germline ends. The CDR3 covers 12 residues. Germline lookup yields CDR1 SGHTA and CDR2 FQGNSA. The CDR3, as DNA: TGTGCCAGCAGTTCCCCATGGCATGAGCAGTTCTTC. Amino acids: CASSSPWHEQFF.

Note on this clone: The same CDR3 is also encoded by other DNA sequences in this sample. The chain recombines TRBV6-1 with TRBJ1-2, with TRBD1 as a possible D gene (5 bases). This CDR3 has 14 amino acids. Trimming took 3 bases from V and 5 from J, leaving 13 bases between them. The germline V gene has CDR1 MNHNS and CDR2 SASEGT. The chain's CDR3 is CASSEGGLGYGYTF. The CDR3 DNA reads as TGTGCCAGCAGTGAGGGGGGTTTGGGGTATGGCTACACCTTC.

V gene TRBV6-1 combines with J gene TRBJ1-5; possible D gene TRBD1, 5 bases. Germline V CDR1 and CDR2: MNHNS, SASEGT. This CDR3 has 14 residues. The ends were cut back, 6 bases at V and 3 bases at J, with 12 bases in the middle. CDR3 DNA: TGTGCCAGCAGGCTAGGGGCACTCAATCAGCCCCAGCATTTT. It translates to CASRLGALNQPQHF.

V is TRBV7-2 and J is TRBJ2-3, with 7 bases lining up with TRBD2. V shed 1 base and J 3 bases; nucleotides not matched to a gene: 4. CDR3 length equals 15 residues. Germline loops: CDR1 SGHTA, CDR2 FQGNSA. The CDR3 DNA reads TGTGCCAGCAGCTTAGTGGCTAGCGGTACAGATACGCAGTATTTT. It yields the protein CASSLVASGTDTQYF.

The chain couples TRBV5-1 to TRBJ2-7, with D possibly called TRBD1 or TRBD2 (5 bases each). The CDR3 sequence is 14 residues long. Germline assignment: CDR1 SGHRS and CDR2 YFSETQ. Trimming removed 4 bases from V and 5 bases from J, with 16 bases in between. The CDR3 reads CASSPGTFTDEQYF. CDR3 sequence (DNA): TGCGCCAGCAGCCCCGGGACCTTTACCGACGAGCAGTACTTC. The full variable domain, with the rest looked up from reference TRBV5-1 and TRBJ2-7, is KAGVTQTPRYLIKTRGQQVTLSCSPISGHRSVSWYQQTPGQGLQFLFEYFSETQRNKGNFPGRFSGRQFSNSRSEMNVSTLELGDSALYLCASSPGTFTDEQYFGPGTRLTVT.